The next 17 T cell receptor beta chains were all read from a single sample in a study of T cells in Graves' hyperthyroidism and ophthalmopathy. The CDR3 regions of TCR beta were amplified from RNA transcripts. In the first-round RT-PCR of the TCR CDR3, the HTBI primer set was used. TCRdb passed the multiplex PCR reads through MiXCR, listing each CDR3 protein once. This sample has 220,000 or so distinct CDR3 sequences; roughly 15% occur once, and the top ten carry about 30%. Sequencing was carried out using blood. The origin of the receptors is a woman between 18 and 30 years old with Graves' ophthalmopathy.

This clonotype was seen ten or more times. The V call is TRBV5-8, the J call TRBJ2-1, with 7 bases lining up with TRBD2. Germline-derived CDR1 and CDR2 are SGHTS and YDEGEE. V was pared by 0 bases and J by 6 bases, with 9 bases of the junction left unmatched. This CDR3 has 16 residues. The CDR3 region has the DNA TGTGCCAGCAGCTTGGGGGGGGGACTGGTATTCAATGAGCAGTTCTTC. It codes for CASSLGGGLVFNEQFF. Full variable domain (rest looked up from reference TRBV5-8 and TRBJ2-1): EAGVTQSPTHLIKTRGQQATLRCSPISGHTSVYWYQQALGLGLQFLLWYDEGEERNRGNFPPRFSGRQFPNYSSELNVNALELEDSALYLCASSLGGGLVFNEQFFGPGTRLTVL.

The sample holds many counts of this clonotype. CDR3 residues: CASSVGPGGLIEQYF. The CDR3 DNA sequence: TGTGCCAGTAGTGTCGGACCGGGTGGACTAATCGAGCAGTACTTC. The V and J genes are TRBV19 and TRBJ2-7; maybe TRBD2 (6 bases). The CDR3 contains 15 residues. Trimming cost V 5 bases and J 6 bases, with 20 bases left between them. Germline CDR1 LNHDA, CDR2 SQIVND (reference sequence).

Many counts were recorded for this clonotype. The chain joins TRBV28 to TRBJ1-5, with D uncertain. The CDR3 runs to 14 residues. Germline lookup yields CDR1 MDHEN and CDR2 SYDVKM. Between the trimmed V and J ends, which lost 10 bases and 2 bases, there was a span of 15 bases. CDR3 amino acids: CANRSGLGNQPQHF. CDR3 nucleotides: TGTGCCAACCGGTCCGGGCTTGGCAATCAGCCCCAGCATTTT.

In its sample, this clonotype was seen many times. The rearrangement uses TRBV6-1 and TRBJ1-2; the D is unclear. The CDR3 consists of 14 residues. Trimming left V 6 bases short and J 4 bases short, with 15 bases between. Germline V gene sequence: CDR1 MNHNS, CDR2 SASEGT. The CDR3 protein is CASSPPESRYGYTF. CDR3 DNA sequence: TGTGCCAGCAGCCCTCCGGAGTCTCGCTATGGCTACACCTTC.

This clonotype was counted at least ten times. The germline gene is not matched at one end of the junction; a read error may be the cause. This rearrangement joins TRBV7-7 to TRBJ2-7; 9 positions match TRBD1. Germline V gene lookup returns CDR1 SSHAT and CDR2 FNYEAQ (reference sequence). The CDR3 sequence is 13 residues long. The CDR3 DNA is TGTGCTAGCAGCAACGACAGGGGGGACGAGCAGTACTTC. This translates into CASSNDRGDEQYF.

The table lists this clonotype with many counts. The rearrangement uses TRBV11-3 and TRBJ2-1; TRBD1 is a possible D gene (5 bases). With 5 bases removed from V and 4 bases from J, the gap between germline ends came to 12 bases. The CDR3 runs 14 residues. The germline V gene has CDR1 SGHNT and CDR2 YENEEA. The CDR3 sequence: CASSPGPGYNEQFF. In DNA form, the CDR3 reads TGTGCCAGCAGCCCCGGGCCAGGGTACAATGAGCAGTTCTTC.

At least ten counts were recorded for this clonotype. The rearrangement links TRBV5-8 to TRBJ2-3; D gene ambiguous. Trimming left V 2 bases short and J 4 bases short, with 5 bases between. The germline CDR1 and CDR2 sequences are SGHTS and YDEGEE. CDR3 length: 12 residues. The CDR3 sequence is CASSLIADTQYF. CDR3 nucleotides: TGTGCCAGCAGCTTAATTGCAGATACGCAGTATTTT.

The rearrangement joins TRBV4-3 to TRBJ1-4; D remains ambiguous. CDR1 is LGHNA and CDR2 is YSLEER in the germline V gene. This CDR3 is built from 16 residues. The V end lost 0 bases, the J end lost 0 bases, and 8 bases lay between the germline ends. The CDR3 sequence: CASSQDLSPTNEKLFF. For the CDR3, the DNA is TGCGCCAGCAGCCAAGATCTGAGCCCAACTAATGAAAAACTGTTTTTT.

This clonotype was picked up many times. The V gene is TRBV4-2, the J gene TRBJ1-3; the D gene is possibly TRBD1 (5 bases). Germline V gene data show CDR1 as LGHNA and CDR2 as YNFKEQ. This CDR3 contains 12 residues. V was trimmed by 1 base and J by 8 bases, leaving 6 bases between them. The CDR3 reads CASSQAGDTIYF. In nucleotides, the CDR3 is TGTGCCAGCAGCCAAGCGGGGGACACCATATATTTT.

The sample holds many counts of this clonotype. CDR3 protein: CASSSLDVGEQYF. The CDR3 DNA reads as TGTGCCAGCAGTTCGCTGGACGTCGGCGAGCAGTACTTC. This sequence joins TRBV2 and TRBJ2-7; D call uncertain. V lost 5 bases, J lost 6 bases, and 14 bases lay in between. This CDR3 spans 13 amino acids. Germline V gene lookup returns CDR1 SNHLY and CDR2 FYNNEI.

This clonotype showed up many times. The V gene is TRBV10-3, the J gene TRBJ2-7, with 11 positions matching TRBD2. CDR3 length: 14 amino acids. The germline V gene encodes CDR1 ENHRY and CDR2 SYGVKD. Unmatched junction bases numbered 4, after V lost 6 bases and J lost 3 bases. CDR3 sequence: CAISGTSGSYEQYF. The CDR3, as DNA: TGTGCCATCAGCGGGACTAGCGGAAGCTACGAGCAGTACTTC.

This clonotype was observed many times. In nucleotides, the CDR3 is TGTGCCAGCAGCCAAGGGGGCACGGGTCAGCCCCAGCATTTT. Translated: CASSQGGTGQPQHF. This sequence joins TRBV16 and TRBJ1-5; D perhaps matches TRBD1 (6 bases). The CDR3 has 14 residues. Germline CDR1 and CDR2: KGHSY and FQNENV. Trimming removed 2 bases from V and 6 bases from J, with 11 bases in between. The full variable domain, with the rest looked up from reference TRBV16 and TRBJ1-5, is GEEVAQTPKHLVRGEGQKAKLYCAPIKGHSYVFWYQQVLKNEFKFLISFQNENVFDETGMPKERFSAKCLPNSPCSLEIQATKLEDSAVYFCASSQGGTGQPQHFGDGTRLSIL.

This clonotype was counted ten times or more. The J gene is TRBJ2-1, the V gene TRBV7-2; the match to TRBD1 covers 8 bases. The CDR3 is made up of 14 amino acids. Germline V lookup: CDR1 SGHTA, CDR2 FQGNSA. The trim removed 0 bases at V and 6 bases at J, leaving 1 base unmatched. CDR3 sequence reads: CASSLAGQGNEQFF. The DNA of the CDR3 is TGTGCCAGCAGCTTAGCAGGACAGGGCAATGAGCAGTTCTTC. The whole variable domain, remainder taken from reference TRBV7-2 and TRBJ2-1, is GAGVSQSPSNKVTEKGKDVELRCDPISGHTALYWYRQSLGQGLEFLIYFQGNSAPDKSGLPSDRFSAERTGGSVSTLTIQRTQQEDSAVYLCASSLAGQGNEQFFGPGTRLTVL.

This clonotype was observed at least ten times. The J gene is TRBJ2-2, the V gene TRBV9, with no clear D. V shed 0 bases and J shed 6 bases, with 12 bases lying between them. Germline assignment: CDR1 SGDLS and CDR2 YYNGEE. The CDR3 contains 15 residues. Here the CDR3 DNA reads TGTGCCAGCAGCGTAGACGGCTTGGGCTCCGGGGAGCTGTTTTTT. It is translated as CASSVDGLGSGELFF.

This clonotype was counted at least ten times. This chain joins TRBV2 and TRBJ2-1, with D maybe TRBD1 (6 bases). CDR3 size: 15 residues. The V end was cut by 6 bases, the J end by 0 bases, with 12 bases between. Germline CDR1 SNHLY, CDR2 FYNNEI. The CDR3 here is CASRAQGSSYNEQFF. CDR3 DNA: TGTGCCAGCAGGGCACAGGGTAGCTCCTACAATGAGCAGTTCTTC.

In this sample, this clonotype turned up many times. The J gene is TRBJ2-1, the V gene TRBV5-1; 7 bases are a match to TRBD2. Looked up from germline, CDR1 is SGHRS and CDR2 is YFSETQ. V trimming: 0 bases; J trimming: 2 bases; junction bases outside the gene matches: 8. The CDR3 runs 17 residues. The CDR3 bases are TGCGCCAGCAGCTTGGTTCGGAGGCGGGGGACCTACAATGAGCAGTTCTTC. As protein: CASSLVRRRGTYNEQFF.

This clonotype was picked up many times. CDR3 nucleotides: TGTGCCAGCAGTGAGATACAAATGAACACTGAAGCTTTCTTT. Amino acids: CASSEIQMNTEAFF. The chain combines TRBV6-1 with TRBJ1-1; D unclear. Trimming shortened V by 3 bases and J by 0 bases, and 8 bases separated the two germline ends. Looked up from germline, CDR1 is MNHNS and CDR2 is SASEGT. The CDR3 sequence is 14 residues long.